This T cell receptor (beta chain) stems from a study of technical replicates of blood from several donors (dated by TCRdb to the late 2010s). Via the germline V gene, CDR1 is SGHRS and CDR2 YFSETQ. Cut back by 4 bases and 7 bases, the V and J ends lie 15 bases apart. The CDR3 contains 14 residues, cysteine and phenylalanine counted. The DNA shown is the 42-base CDR3, in frame from base 1. Concerning this clone itself: Its antigen remains unidentified. It has no much larger one-base neighbor in the sample; base qualities were not kept.

Library preparation used the immunoSEQ multiplex PCR assay. TCRdb stores this immuneACCESS table with in-frame sequences only. Part of the clones is absent; in the studies checked, under half of the shortfall reflects unresolved V genes, and no reason is known for the rest. Recorded for this sample are some 58,000 clones; around 94% of them occurred a single time. Roughly 0.22% of the sample goes to the ten largest clones. Here the chain combines TRBV5-1 and TRBJ1-3, with no confident D gene call. Source material: T cells isolated from PBMCs. The receptor was derived from a human donor in good health. The CDR3 protein is CASSEGVDLNTIYF. The bases are TGCGCCAGCAGCGAGGGTGTAGATCTGAACACCATATATTTT.